The 23 T cell receptor beta chains given below trace back to one sample, sequenced in a study of technical replicates of blood from several donors. Libraries were prepared by immunoSEQ multiplex PCR; TCRdb keeps only in-frame clonotypes and omits some of them. Of approximately 87,000 clones listed, more than 90% are singletons. Sequencing was performed on T cells isolated from PBMCs. The receptors come from a human donor in good health. Some clones in this sample may be carry-over from other donors' samples.

The sample holds one count of this clone. The chain employs TRBV7-3 and TRBJ1-1; D is uncertain. V was trimmed by 4 bases and J by 1 base, leaving 7 bases between them. This CDR3 contains 13 residues. In germline, CDR1 is SGHTA, CDR2 FQGTGA. CDR3 sequence: CASSSNRNTEAFF. CDR3 coding DNA: TGTGCCAGCAGCTCAAACAGGAACACTGAAGCTTTCTTT.

The gene calls are TRBV27 and TRBJ1-2; TRBD1 is a possible D gene (6 bases). The V end was cut by 0 bases, the J end by 6 bases, with 14 bases between. The CDR3 extends over 15 amino acids. CDR1 is MNHEY and CDR2 is SMNVEV in the germline V gene (reference sequence). CDR3 region: CASSLSIAGVDGYTF. In DNA form, the CDR3 reads TGTGCCAGCAGTTTATCGATAGCAGGGGTTGATGGCTACACCTTC.

The V call is TRBV6-6, the J call TRBJ2-7; possible D gene TRBD2, 5 bases. V was shortened by 0 bases and J by 4 bases, with 13 bases between the two germline ends. The germline CDR1 and CDR2 sequences are MNHNY and SVGAGI (reference sequence). CDR3 length equals 15 residues. DNA of the CDR3: TGTGCCAGCAGTTACTCACAGCGGAGTGCTTACGAGCAGTACTTC. As protein: CASSYSQRSAYEQYF.

This clone has a single count. The V call is TRBV6-5, the J call TRBJ2-7, with a weak D call TRBD1 (6 bases). CDR1 MNHEY and CDR2 SVGAGI come from the germline V gene. There are 16 residues in the CDR3. Trimming took 0 bases from V and 4 from J, leaving 16 bases between them. The CDR3: CASSYSIPGDGYEQYF. DNA of the CDR3: TGTGCCAGCAGTTACTCTATTCCAGGGGACGGATACGAGCAGTACTTC.

The chain uses TRBV14 and TRBJ2-7; D is ambiguous. The ends were cut back, 0 bases at V and 0 bases at J, with 9 bases in the middle. The CDR3 sequence is 15 residues long. Germline-derived CDR1 and CDR2 are SGHDN and FVKESK. In DNA, the CDR3 is TGTGCCAGCAGCCAAGAAGTGGGCAGCTCCTACGAGCAGTACTTC. It specifies CASSQEVGSSYEQYF.

The chain has TRBV5-4 and TRBJ2-1; TRBD2 matches 7 bases. V lost 5 bases, J lost 0 bases, and 5 bases stayed unmatched. The CDR3 consists of 15 residues. Germline-derived CDR1 and CDR2 are SGHNT and YYREEE (reference sequence). The CDR3 DNA reads TGTGCCAGCAGGGCTAGCGGAGGCTCCTACAATGAGCAGTTCTTC. Protein sequence: CASRASGGSYNEQFF.

V is TRBV30 and J is TRBJ2-2, with a tentative D call TRBD2 (6 bases). The CDR3 sequence is 14 residues long. Germline CDR1 reads GTSNPN; CDR2 reads SVGIG (reference sequence). The germline V and J ends were trimmed by 4 bases and 7 bases, with 16 bases remaining between them. The CDR3 sequence is CAWTWGRSIGELFF. The CDR3, as DNA: TGTGCCTGGACTTGGGGGAGGTCCATCGGGGAGCTGTTTTTT. The whole variable domain, remainder taken from reference TRBV30 and TRBJ2-2, is SQTIHQWPATLVQPVGSPLSLECTVEGTSNPNLYWYRQAAGRGLQLLFYSVGIGQISSEVPQNLSASRPQDRQFILSSKKLLLSDSGFYLCAWTWGRSIGELFFGEGSRLTVL.

The chain recombines TRBV6-4 with TRBJ2-1, with D tentatively TRBD2 (5 bases). Germline values: CDR1 MRHNA, CDR2 SNTAGT. V was shortened by 0 bases and J by 5 bases, with 8 bases between the two germline ends. The CDR3 extends over 14 amino acids. The CDR3 bases are TGTGCCAGCAGTGACTCCGGGATAAACAATGAGCAGTTCTTC. It is translated as CASSDSGINNEQFF.

The genes are TRBV11-3 and TRBJ2-5, with TRBD2 matching 13 bases. The germline CDR1 and CDR2 sequences are SGHNT and YENEEA. Unmatched junction bases numbered 5, after V lost 5 bases and J lost 5 bases. This CDR3 has 15 amino acids. As DNA, the CDR3 is TGTGCCAGCAGCCTGGGACTAGCGGGATTGGAGACCCAGTACTTC. This sequence encodes CASSLGLAGLETQYF.

The chain combines TRBV14 with TRBJ1-4; D possibly corresponds to TRBD1 (6 bases). V was cut by 4 bases and J by 6 bases, with 15 bases left in between. This CDR3 has 15 residues. Germline loops: CDR1 SGHDN, CDR2 FVKESK. The CDR3 DNA sequence: TGTGCCAGCAGCCCAAGGACAGTCGCCCATGAAAAACTGTTTTTT. Its protein product is CASSPRTVAHEKLFF.

This chain connects TRBV7-2 to TRBJ1-2, with D possibly matching TRBD1 (5 bases). Trimming left V 5 bases short and J 8 bases short, with 18 bases between. CDR1 and CDR2 from the germline V gene are SGHTA and FQGNSA. This CDR3 contains 14 residues. CDR3 in amino acids: CASSRPDRASGYTF. DNA of the CDR3: TGTGCCAGCAGCCGACCCGACAGAGCCTCGGGCTACACCTTC.

This chain connects TRBV28 to TRBJ2-7; 10 nucleotides match TRBD2. Germline loops: CDR1 MDHEN, CDR2 SYDVKM. After removal of 5 bases from V and 6 bases from J, the junction contained 7 bases not matched to a gene. The CDR3 runs 14 residues. CDR3 sequence reads: CASSGSGLAREQYF. The CDR3 DNA follows: TGTGCCAGCAGTGGTTCGGGACTAGCGCGCGAGCAGTACTTC.

This CDR3 reads CASTKAGRAGDTQYF. The CDR3, as DNA: TGTGCCAGCACTAAAGCCGGGAGGGCGGGAGATACGCAGTATTTT. The chain employs TRBV28 and TRBJ2-3; 8 positions agree with TRBD2. CDR3 length: 15 amino acids. Germline V lookup: CDR1 MDHEN, CDR2 SYDVKM. Losses at the gene ends were 7 bases for V and 5 bases for J; bases not matched to a gene: 11.

This chain uses TRBV25-1 with TRBJ2-7, with TRBD2 matching 9 bases. V lost 8 bases, J lost 0 bases, and 2 bases stayed unmatched. CDR3 length: 13 residues. CDR1 MGHDK and CDR2 SYGVNS come from the germline V gene. CDR3 sequence reads: CASRAGGSYEQYF. The CDR3 DNA follows: TGTGCCAGCCGAGCGGGAGGCTCCTACGAGCAGTACTTC.

This clone was recorded only once. This chain uses TRBV13 with TRBJ2-7; 8 bases fit TRBD2. After removal of 5 bases from V and 4 bases from J, the junction contained 10 bases not matched to a gene. This CDR3 has 15 residues. Germline-derived CDR1 and CDR2 are PRHDT and FYEKMQ (reference sequence). CDR3 sequence reads: CASSHSGRDMYEQYF. CDR3 in DNA: TGTGCCAGCAGCCACAGCGGGAGAGACATGTACGAGCAGTACTTC.

The V and J genes are TRBV2 and TRBJ2-1; TRBD1 is a possible D gene (5 bases). Trimming took off 8 bases at V and 3 bases at J, with 14 bases between the two ends. Looked up from germline, CDR1 is SNHLY and CDR2 is FYNNEI. The CDR3 has 14 residues. In nucleotides, the CDR3 is TGTGCCAGCTCCGCAGGGTCCATCTACAATGAGCAGTTCTTC. Translation gives CASSAGSIYNEQFF.

Written as DNA, the CDR3 is TGTGCCAGCAGTTTCTTGGTTCTCAGAGGGGCCCATGGGAGGTCGTCGTACGAGCAGTACTTC. It yields the protein CASSFLVLRGAHGRSSYEQYF. The chain uses TRBV28 and TRBJ2-7, with D perhaps matching TRBD2 (6 bases). Germline V gives CDR1 MDHEN, CDR2 SYDVKM. The CDR3 has 21 residues. Deletions cut 3 bases from V and 4 bases from J, with 34 bases between.

V is TRBV5-1 and J is TRBJ2-1; D may be TRBD2 (6 bases). The CDR3 is made up of 19 amino acids. The V gene lost 3 bases and the J gene lost 3 bases, with 25 bases spanning the gap. Germline values: CDR1 SGHRS, CDR2 YFSETQ. The CDR3: CASSYHRDLTKPVYNEQFF. The CDR3, as DNA: TGCGCCAGCAGCTACCACCGGGACTTAACAAAACCCGTCTACAATGAGCAGTTCTTC.

The V gene is TRBV2, the J gene TRBJ2-1; D remains ambiguous. This CDR3 comprises 13 residues. Germline V gene lookup returns CDR1 SNHLY and CDR2 FYNNEI. Deletions cut 6 bases from V and 0 bases from J, with 6 bases between. CDR3 loop: CASRSSSYNEQFF. CDR3 bases: TGTGCCAGCAGGAGTAGCTCCTACAATGAGCAGTTCTTC.

This chain joins TRBV7-3 and TRBJ2-3; 7 bases map to TRBD2. The J segment lost 8 bases and the V segment lost 4 bases, leaving 6 bases of the junction unmatched. In germline, CDR1 is SGHTA, CDR2 FQGTGA. This CDR3 comprises 13 residues. The CDR3 DNA sequence: TGTGCCAGCAGCTCCAAAGCGGGACCTACGCAGTATTTT. Its protein is CASSSKAGPTQYF.

The chain recombines TRBV6-5 with TRBJ1-5, with D perhaps TRBD1 (6 bases). In germline, CDR1 is MNHEY, CDR2 SVGAGI. The V and J ends lost 5 bases and 4 bases respectively, with 9 bases between them. The CDR3 spans 13 residues. This CDR3 reads CASSHRENQPQHF. CDR3 DNA: TGTGCCAGCAGTCACAGGGAGAATCAGCCCCAGCATTTT.

The chain links TRBV9 to TRBJ2-3; D may be TRBD2 (5 bases). V dropped 4 bases and J dropped 1 base, with 13 bases sitting between them. The CDR3 has 15 residues. Per the germline V gene, CDR1 is SGDLS and CDR2 is YYNGEE. This CDR3 is CASSPGSVRTDTQYF. The CDR3, as DNA: TGTGCCAGCAGCCCGGGGAGCGTGCGCACAGATACGCAGTATTTT.

This chain links TRBV7-9 with TRBJ2-7; tentative D call: TRBD2 (6 bases). CDR3 length: 13 amino acids. V dropped 1 base and J dropped 6 bases, with 10 bases sitting between them. Germline V lookup: CDR1 SEHNR, CDR2 FQNEAQ (reference sequence). DNA of the CDR3: TGTGCCAGCAGCTTAGGGGGGGTGGGCGAGCAGTACTTC. Protein sequence: CASSLGGVGEQYF.